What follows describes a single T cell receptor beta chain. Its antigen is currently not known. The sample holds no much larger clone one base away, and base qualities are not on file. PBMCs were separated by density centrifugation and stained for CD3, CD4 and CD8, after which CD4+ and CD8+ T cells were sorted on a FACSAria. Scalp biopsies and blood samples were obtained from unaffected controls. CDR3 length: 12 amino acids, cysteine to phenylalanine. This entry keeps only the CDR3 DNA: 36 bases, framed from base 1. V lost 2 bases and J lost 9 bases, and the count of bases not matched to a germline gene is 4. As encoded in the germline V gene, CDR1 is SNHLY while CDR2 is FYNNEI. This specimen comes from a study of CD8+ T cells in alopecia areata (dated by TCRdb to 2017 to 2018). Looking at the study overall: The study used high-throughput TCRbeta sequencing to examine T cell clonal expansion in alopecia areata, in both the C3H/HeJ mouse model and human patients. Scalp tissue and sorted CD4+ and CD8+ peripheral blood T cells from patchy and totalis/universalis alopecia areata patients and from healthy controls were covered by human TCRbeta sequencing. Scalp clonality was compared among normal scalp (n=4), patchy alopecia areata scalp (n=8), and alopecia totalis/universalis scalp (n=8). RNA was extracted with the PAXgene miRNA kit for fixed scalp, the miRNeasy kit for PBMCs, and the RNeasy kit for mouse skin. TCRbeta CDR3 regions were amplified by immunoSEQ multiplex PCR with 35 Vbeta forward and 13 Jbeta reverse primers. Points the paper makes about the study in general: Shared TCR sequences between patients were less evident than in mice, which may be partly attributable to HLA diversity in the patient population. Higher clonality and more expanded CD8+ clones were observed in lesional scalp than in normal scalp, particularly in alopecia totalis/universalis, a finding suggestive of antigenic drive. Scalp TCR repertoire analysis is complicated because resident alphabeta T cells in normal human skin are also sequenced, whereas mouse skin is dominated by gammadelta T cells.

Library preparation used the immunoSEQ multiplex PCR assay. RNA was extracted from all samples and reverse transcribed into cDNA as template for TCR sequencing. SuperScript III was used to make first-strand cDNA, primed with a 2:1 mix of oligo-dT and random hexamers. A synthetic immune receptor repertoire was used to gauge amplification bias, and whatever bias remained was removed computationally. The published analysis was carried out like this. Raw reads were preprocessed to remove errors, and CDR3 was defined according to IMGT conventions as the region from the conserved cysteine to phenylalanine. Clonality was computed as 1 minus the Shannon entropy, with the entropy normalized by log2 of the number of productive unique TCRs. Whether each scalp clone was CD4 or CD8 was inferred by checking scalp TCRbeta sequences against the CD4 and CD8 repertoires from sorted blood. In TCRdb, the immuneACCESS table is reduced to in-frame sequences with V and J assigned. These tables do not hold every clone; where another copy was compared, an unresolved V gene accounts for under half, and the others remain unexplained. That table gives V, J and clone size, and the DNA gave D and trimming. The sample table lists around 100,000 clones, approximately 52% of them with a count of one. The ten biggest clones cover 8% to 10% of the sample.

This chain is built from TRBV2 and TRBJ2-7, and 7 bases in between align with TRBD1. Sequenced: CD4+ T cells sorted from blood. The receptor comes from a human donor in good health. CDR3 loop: CASSEWTGGQYF. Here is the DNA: TGTGCCAGCAGTGAATGGACAGGAGGGCAGTACTTC.